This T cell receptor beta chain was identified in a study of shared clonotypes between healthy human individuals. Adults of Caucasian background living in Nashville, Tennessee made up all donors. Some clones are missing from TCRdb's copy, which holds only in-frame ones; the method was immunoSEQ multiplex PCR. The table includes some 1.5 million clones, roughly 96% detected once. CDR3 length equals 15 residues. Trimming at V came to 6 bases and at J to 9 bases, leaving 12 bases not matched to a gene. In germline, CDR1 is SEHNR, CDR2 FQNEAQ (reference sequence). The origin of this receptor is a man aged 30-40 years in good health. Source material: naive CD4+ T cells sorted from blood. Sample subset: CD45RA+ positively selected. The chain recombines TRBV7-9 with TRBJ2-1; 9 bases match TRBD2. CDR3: CASSLPSGKIPEQFF. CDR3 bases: TGTGCCAGCAGTCTCCCTAGCGGGAAGATTCCTGAGCAGTTCTTC.